This passage covers 10 T cell receptor beta chains from one sample sequenced in a study of blood T cells in healthy people across ages. Primers used in a second PCR of about 7 to 12 cycles were a sample-barcoded 5' primer and a J-beta primer mix. TCRdb reanalysed the 5' RACE reads using MiXCR and keeps one entry per CDR3 protein. The sample carries 900,000 to 950,000 distinct CDR3 sequences, 29% recorded once. The sample was also reused in another study, on T cells of mothers and their children.

Sample: blood. The receptors originated from a woman in her 40s in good health.

In nucleotides, the CDR3 is TGTGCCAGCAGCCCCATTGTATCGGACAGGGACGGGGAGACCCAGTACTTC. Its protein is CASSPIVSDRDGETQYF. The V call is TRBV7-9, the J call TRBJ2-5; 8 bases line up with TRBD1. V lost 5 bases, J lost 5 bases, and 16 bases stayed unmatched. The CDR3 totals 17 residues. CDR1 is SEHNR, CDR2 FQNEAQ, per germline (reference sequence).

The chain recombines TRBV28 with TRBJ1-5, with TRBD1 identical over 7 bases. The CDR3 spans 13 residues. V was clipped by 8 bases and J by 3 bases; unmatched bases: 4. The germline V gene has CDR1 MDHEN and CDR2 SYDVKM. The CDR3 DNA sequence: TGTGCCAGCGGAGGGGGCCCCAATCAGCCCCAGCATTTT. Its protein product is CASGGGPNQPQHF.

This chain joins TRBV3-1 and TRBJ2-7, with a possible D match to TRBD1 (6 bases). V was pared by 4 bases and J by 0 bases, with 25 bases between. The CDR3 is made up of 19 amino acids. The germline V gene has CDR1 LGHDT and CDR2 YNNKEL (reference sequence). This CDR3 is CASSRGREDRAGCSYEQYF. The CDR3 bases are TGTGCCAGCAGCCGAGGCAGAGAGGACAGAGCTGGATGCTCCTACGAGCAGTACTTC.

This rearrangement joins TRBV27 to TRBJ2-7; TRBD2 matches 13 bases. The CDR3 extends over 17 amino acids. Trimming took 3 bases from V and 5 from J; bases not matched to a gene: 10. Germline V lookup: CDR1 MNHEY, CDR2 SMNVEV (reference sequence). Written as DNA, the CDR3 is TGTGCCAGCAGTTTCGCCCATACTAGCGGGGGGGAAAACGAGCAGTACTTC. This codes for CASSFAHTSGGENEQYF.

This clonotype was observed a handful of times. The rearrangement uses TRBV7-3 and TRBJ2-3; 9 nucleotides match TRBD2. There are 16 residues in the CDR3. CDR1 is SGHTA, CDR2 FQGTGA, per germline. V shed 5 bases and J 5 bases; nucleotides not matched to a gene: 11. In DNA form, the CDR3 reads TGTGCCAGCAGCCCGGTGGGCGGGGGGGCCCAAGATACGCAGTATTTT. Translated, it gives CASSPVGGGAQDTQYF.

The rearrangement uses TRBV7-9 and TRBJ2-7, with D perhaps TRBD2 (5 bases). V was pared by 9 bases and J by 0 bases, with 9 bases between. This CDR3 contains 12 residues. The germline V gene has CDR1 SEHNR and CDR2 FQNEAQ (reference sequence). DNA for the CDR3: TGTGCCAGTAACGGGGACTCCTACGAGCAGTACTTC. Translating gives CASNGDSYEQYF.

The rearrangement joins TRBV7-9 to TRBJ2-5, with TRBD1 identical over 9 bases. After removal of 10 bases from V and 5 bases from J, the junction contained 5 bases not matched to a gene. The CDR3 has 12 residues. Germline CDR1 is SEHNR and CDR2 is FQNEAQ (reference sequence). The DNA of the CDR3 is TGTGCCACCGGACAGGGGATGGAGACCCAGTACTTC. It is translated as CATGQGMETQYF. The whole variable domain, filled in from reference TRBV7-9 and TRBJ2-5, reads DTGVSQNPRHKITKRGQNVTFRCDPISEHNRLYWYRQTLGQGPEFLTYFQNEAQLEKSRLLSDRFSAERPKGSFSTLEIQRTEQGDSAMYLCATGQGMETQYFGPGTRLLVL.

The chain recombines TRBV7-9 with TRBJ2-3; the D call may be TRBD1 or TRBD2 (5 bases each). V was clipped by 5 bases and J by 6 bases, with 21 bases between them. The CDR3 contains 16 residues. Per germline, CDR1 SEHNR and CDR2 FQNEAQ (reference sequence). CDR3 loop: CASSRKRAPRGDTQYF. Here the CDR3 DNA reads TGTGCCAGCAGCCGAAAAAGAGCCCCACGGGGCGATACGCAGTATTTT.

This clonotype was observed many times. The genes are TRBV5-1 and TRBJ1-2; 8 nucleotides agree with TRBD1. The CDR3 contains 15 residues. The germline CDR1 and CDR2 sequences are SGHRS and YFSETQ. Germline trimming cut 4 bases from V and 4 bases from J; bases unmatched to any gene: 9. Here the CDR3 reads CASSPGQGDGYGYTF. DNA of the CDR3: TGCGCCAGCAGCCCTGGACAGGGAGACGGCTATGGCTACACCTTC. Full variable domain (remainder filled in from reference TRBV5-1 and TRBJ1-2): KAGVTQTPRYLIKTRGQQVTLSCSPISGHRSVSWYQQTPGQGLQFLFEYFSETQRNKGNFPGRFSGRQFSNSRSEMNVSTLELGDSALYLCASSPGQGDGYGYTFGSGTRLTVV.

The chain recombines TRBV6-5 with TRBJ2-7; 7 bases line up with TRBD1. The junction had 9 bases not matched to a gene; V was cut back by 4 bases and J by 3 bases. The CDR3 spans 15 residues. Germline CDR1 reads MNHEY; CDR2 reads SVGAGI. For the CDR3, the DNA is TGTGCCAGCAGTTCTCAGCTCCGGGACAGCTACGAGCAGTACTTC. This translates into CASSSQLRDSYEQYF.